This entry features one TCR beta chain sequence. Its antigen is not identified. The sample belongs to a study of CD8+CD57+ T cells in acquired aplastic anemia. General observations from the study: Patients and controls shared fewer than 30 CD8+ CDR3 sequences.

V lost 4 bases, J lost 16 bases, and 20 bases lay in between. Germline CDR1 and CDR2: SGHRS and YFSETQ. The CDR3 runs to 13 residues. Researchers used genomic DNA as the template to profile TCR beta VDJ and CDR3. TCRdb re-called the reads through MiXCR, storing one row per CDR3 protein. The sample shows 400,000 to 450,000 distinct CDR3 sequences, around 68% of them seen only once. This TCR came from a human donor in good health, serving as a control. The chain is built from TRBV5-1 and TRBJ2-2, with D possibly TRBD1 on 6 matching bases. Sequencing input: sorted CD4+, CD8+, or CD8+CD57+ T cells (not recorded which) from PBMCs. The CDR3 bases are TGCGCCAGCAGCCAACTAGAAGGGGGAAAGCAGTTTTTT. Amino acid sequence: CASSQLEGGKQFF.